Below are 12 T cell receptor beta chains sequenced from a single sample in a study of graft-versus-host responses after intestinal transplantation. Here immunoSEQ multiplex PCR was the method, and the copy in TCRdb shows in-frame clones only, minus some. The sample lists roughly 50,000 clones; about 89% were seen once. Sequenced here: PBMCs, sampled nearly 670 days after intestinal transplant. These receptors all stem from a human patient who received an intestinal transplant, so some T cells may come from the graft donor.

In this sample, this clone turned up once. The chain recombines TRBV9 with TRBJ1-1, with unresolved D. The germline V and J ends were trimmed by 0 bases and 1 base, with 4 bases remaining between them. Per the germline V gene, CDR1 is SGDLS and CDR2 is YYNGEE. This CDR3 region has 13 residues. The CDR3 loop reads CASSVDRNTEAFF. CDR3 DNA: TGTGCCAGCAGCGTAGACAGGAACACTGAAGCTTTCTTT.

The rearrangement links TRBV12-5 to TRBJ2-1; 8 positions agree with TRBD2. After removal of 4 bases from V and 2 bases from J, the junction contained 4 bases not matched to a gene. This CDR3 spans 15 amino acids. The V gene's germline CDR1 is LGHNT and CDR2 FRNRAP. The DNA for the CDR3 is TGTGCTAGTGGTTCCTGGACTAGCACCTACAATGAGCAGTTCTTC. Amino acid sequence: CASGSWTSTYNEQFF.

The V call is TRBV7-8, the J call TRBJ1-2, with TRBD1 matching over 11 bases. Germline assignment: CDR1 SGHVS and CDR2 FQNEAQ. Trimming cost V 0 bases and J 8 bases; bases outside gene matches: 8. This CDR3 has 16 residues. CDR3 sequence (DNA): TGTGCCAGCAGCTTAGCCGAACGGGACAGGGGGATAGGCTACACCTTC. This codes for CASSLAERDRGIGYTF.

V is TRBV7-2 and J is TRBJ2-3, with D perhaps matching TRBD2 (6 bases). The CDR3 consists of 15 residues. Deletions cut 5 bases from V and 0 bases from J, with 12 bases between. Germline CDR1 is SGHTA and CDR2 is FQGNSA. The CDR3 DNA reads TGTGCCAGCAGCATAACCGGGACTAGCACAGATACGCAGTATTTT. Translated: CASSITGTSTDTQYF. Full variable domain (missing parts from reference TRBV7-2 and TRBJ2-3): GAGVSQSPSNKVTEKGKDVELRCDPISGHTALYWYRQSLGQGLEFLIYFQGNSAPDKSGLPSDRFSAERTGGSVSTLTIQRTQQEDSAVYLCASSITGTSTDTQYFGPGTRLTVL.

DNA for the CDR3: TGTGCCAGCAGCACACGTGGAGGGTTTTTCTACGAGCAGTACTTC. Translation: CASSTRGGFFYEQYF. The chain links TRBV5-6 to TRBJ2-5; D is possibly TRBD2 (6 bases). The end of the DNA is better explained by TRBJ2-7, so the J call may be wrong. CDR1 SGHDT and CDR2 YYEEEE come from the germline V gene. This CDR3 region has 15 residues.

A few counts support this clone. V and J are TRBV6-4 and TRBJ1-6, with TRBD1 matching 7 bases. Germline loops: CDR1 MRHNA, CDR2 SNTAGT. Trimming removed 3 bases from V and 11 bases from J; junction bases left unmatched: 7. The length of the CDR3 is 14 residues. CDR3 sequence reads: CASSDPDREPPLHF. The DNA for the CDR3 is TGTGCCAGCAGTGATCCCGACAGGGAACCACCCCTCCACTTT.

This clone has only one observation. The rearrangement links TRBV5-6 to TRBJ1-3; 8 bases line up with TRBD1. The J segment lost 8 bases and the V segment lost 2 bases, leaving 6 bases of the junction unmatched. The CDR3 runs to 14 residues. Germline V lookup: CDR1 SGHDT, CDR2 YYEEEE. The DNA for the CDR3 is TGTGCCAGCAGCTTCCAGGGGGCGAAGGACACCATATATTTT. Its protein is CASSFQGAKDTIYF.

The rearrangement uses TRBV6-5 and TRBJ1-1; D remains unclear. The CDR3 totals 12 residues. Germline V gene lookup returns CDR1 MNHEY and CDR2 SVGAGI. Trimming pared 7 bases from V and 5 bases from J, leaving 11 bases between. The CDR3 DNA reads as TGTGCCAGCATAAAAGGTGGGACTGAAGCTTTCTTT. Its protein product is CASIKGGTEAFF.

The V gene is TRBV19, the J gene TRBJ1-6; D is possibly TRBD1 (5 bases). The CDR3 is 14 amino acids. Germline CDR1 reads LNHDA; CDR2 reads SQIVND (reference sequence). V lost 7 bases to trimming and J lost 0 bases, with 7 bases between them. The CDR3 region has the DNA TGTGCCAGTATGGGGGGCTCCTATAATTCACCCCTCCACTTT. This encodes CASMGGSYNSPLHF.

This clone was detected only a few times. The chain employs TRBV6-1 and TRBJ1-1; TRBD1 might be the D (5 bases). Trimming took 3 bases from V and 1 from J, leaving 9 bases between them. The germline CDR1 and CDR2 sequences are MNHNS and SASEGT. The CDR3 has 14 residues. The CDR3 DNA sequence: TGTGCCAGCAGTGACCAGGGAGGGAACACTGAAGCTTTCTTT. It encodes CASSDQGGNTEAFF.

The chain combines TRBV5-4 with TRBJ2-3; 10 bases line up with TRBD2. Trimming removed 3 bases from V and 3 bases from J; junction bases left unmatched: 10. The CDR3 is 17 amino acids. CDR1 and CDR2 from the germline V gene are SGHNT and YYREEE (reference sequence). The CDR3, as DNA: TGTGCCAGCAGCTCCCGTTTACTAGCGGGGAAGACAGATACGCAGTATTTT. It translates to CASSSRLLAGKTDTQYF.

The J gene is TRBJ1-5, the V gene TRBV10-3, with D tentatively TRBD1 (5 bases). Germline loops: CDR1 ENHRY, CDR2 SYGVKD. The CDR3 consists of 15 residues. The germline V and J ends were trimmed by 10 bases and 4 bases, with 20 bases remaining between them. CDR3 loop: CAKTTGTADNQPQHF. As DNA, the CDR3 is TGTGCCAAAACCACTGGGACTGCTGATAATCAGCCCCAGCATTTT.